This T cell receptor beta chain was captured by sequencing in a study of blood T cell repertoires in COVID-19. Study-level background: Acute and convalescent COVID-19 samples came from the United States, Italy and Spain.

The method was immunoSEQ multiplex PCR; TCRdb's version includes in-frame clones alone and lacks a portion of them. The sample contains approximately 170,000 clones, approximately 79% of which appear only once. The V gene lost 2 bases and the J gene lost 4 bases, with 9 bases spanning the gap. The CDR3 spans 14 residues. Germline CDR1 reads SGHAT; CDR2 reads FQNNGV. The chain has TRBV11-2 and TRBJ1-3, with D unresolved. The sample comprised PBMCs or T cells enriched from blood (not recorded which). This TCR was sampled from a woman aged 65 to 85 in a cohort exposed to, infected with or recovered from COVID-19 (not recorded which). In nucleotides, the CDR3 is TGTGCCAGCAGCTTAATACTTGCGGGAAACACCATATATTTT. Residues: CASSLILAGNTIYF.